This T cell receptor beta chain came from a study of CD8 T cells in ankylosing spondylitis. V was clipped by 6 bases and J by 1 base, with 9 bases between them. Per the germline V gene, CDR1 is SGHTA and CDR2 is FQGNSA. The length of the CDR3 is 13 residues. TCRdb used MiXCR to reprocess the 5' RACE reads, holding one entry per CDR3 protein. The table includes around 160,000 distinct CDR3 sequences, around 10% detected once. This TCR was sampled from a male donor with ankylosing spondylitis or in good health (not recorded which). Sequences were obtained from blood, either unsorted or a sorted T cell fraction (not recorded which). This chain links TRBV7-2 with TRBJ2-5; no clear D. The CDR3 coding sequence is TGTGCCAGCAGTTCATCGTTCCAAGAGACCCAGTACTTC. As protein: CASSSSFQETQYF.